This T cell receptor (beta chain) appears in the sequencing data of a study of molecular identifiers for immune sequencing clone quantification. Libraries of naive CD8 T cells were made from 20,000 to 1,000,000 sorted cells. They used 10%, 30% or 50% RNA. Trimming shortened V by 5 bases and J by 6 bases, and 11 bases separated the two germline ends. The V gene's germline CDR1 is MGHRA and CDR2 YSYEKL. CDR3 length: 13 amino acids. Libraries of bulk TCR were made by previously described methods (with listed TCR primers). A single record per CDR3 protein comes from TCRdb applying MiXCR to the PCR reads. The profile shows about half a million distinct CDR3 sequences, about 26% of them singletons. This clonotype was seen more than once but under ten times.

The TCR comes from a human donor in good health. Some libraries in this study had Jurkat cell RNA spiked in. V usage is TRBV4-1 and J usage is TRBJ2-1, with a tentative D call TRBD1 (5 bases). Specimen: naive CD8+ T cells from blood, with Jurkat cell RNA spiked in. Noted subset: FACS-sorted CD8+CD4-CCR7+CD45RA+ naive T cells. CDR3 bases: TGCGCCAGCAGCGTTCGAAGGGGCAATGAGCAGTTCTTC. Amino acids: CASSVRRGNEQFF.